The 9 T cell receptor beta chains below come from one sample, sequenced in a study of cytomegalovirus exposure and HLA in healthy donors. Vbeta (60) and Jbeta (13) primers were used in the PCR. The data were produced by immunoSEQ multiplex PCR, yet TCRdb's version contains in-frame clones alone and is incomplete. The sample includes over 85,000 clones, about four fifths of them seen just once. Sample: PBMCs. The receptors were gathered from a woman aged 35 to 49 in good health and CMV-seronegative.

This clone was picked up a small number of times. The V call is TRBV14, the J call TRBJ2-3; 9 bases are a match to TRBD2. The CDR3 is 14 amino acids. V was pared by 5 bases and J by 6 bases, with 6 bases of the junction left unmatched. Germline CDR1 SGHDN, CDR2 FVKESK. This CDR3 is CASSFAGGPDTQYF. In DNA, the CDR3 is TGTGCCAGCAGCTTTGCGGGGGGGCCTGATACGCAGTATTTT.

The J gene is TRBJ2-2, the V gene TRBV5-8; TRBD2 matches 9 bases. CDR1 SGHTS and CDR2 YDEGEE come from the germline V gene. Trimming took 4 bases from V and 2 from J; bases not matched to a gene: 3. The CDR3 consists of 15 residues. CDR3 sequence reads: CASSLGTSNTGELFF. The CDR3 coding sequence is TGTGCCAGCAGCCTCGGGACTAGCAACACCGGGGAGCTGTTTTTT.

The chain has TRBV23-1 and TRBJ1-6, with a possible D match to TRBD1 (5 bases). TRBV23-1 is identified as an open reading frame with a role that is uncertain. The CDR3 sequence is 10 residues long. Between the trimmed V and J ends, which lost 6 bases and 16 bases, there was a span of 10 bases. The CDR3 DNA follows: TGCGCCAGCAGACGTCAGGGACTCCACTTT. It translates to CASRRQGLHF.

The chain links TRBV4-2 to TRBJ1-2; D not resolved. This CDR3 has 15 residues. Germline assignment: CDR1 LGHNA and CDR2 YNFKEQ. Trimming cost V 0 bases and J 2 bases, with 10 bases left between them. CDR3 in amino acids: CASSQDLGGNYGYTF. The CDR3 nucleotides are TGTGCCAGCAGCCAAGATTTAGGAGGGAACTATGGCTACACCTTC.

The CDR3 loop is CASSTGYPGELFF. For the CDR3, the DNA is TGTGCCAGCAGTACAGGGTATCCCGGGGAGCTGTTTTTT. This chain joins TRBV6-5 and TRBJ2-2, with D possibly matching TRBD1 (6 bases). V dropped 5 bases and J dropped 6 bases, with 10 bases sitting between them. This CDR3 is built from 13 residues. Germline V gene lookup returns CDR1 MNHEY and CDR2 SVGAGI.

The rearrangement uses TRBV19 and TRBJ2-7; D is uncertain. V was clipped by 5 bases and J by 2 bases, with 7 bases between them. Germline V lookup: CDR1 LNHDA, CDR2 SQIVND (reference sequence). The CDR3 has 12 amino acids. The CDR3 nucleotides are TGTGCCAGTAGTCACGGAGCCTACGAGCAGTACTTC. As protein: CASSHGAYEQYF.

V gene TRBV9 combines with J gene TRBJ2-1; D is possibly TRBD2 (6 bases). The CDR3 totals 16 residues. The germline V gene has CDR1 SGDLS and CDR2 YYNGEE. Trimming stripped 0 bases from V and 0 bases from J, with 10 bases between. The CDR3 spells CASSVALGGSYNEQFF. CDR3 nucleotide sequence: TGTGCCAGCAGCGTAGCTTTGGGGGGCTCCTACAATGAGCAGTTCTTC.

This chain joins TRBV30 and TRBJ2-5; 14 bases line up with TRBD2. Trimming cost V 0 bases and J 2 bases; bases outside gene matches: 5. The CDR3 covers 17 residues. The germline gives CDR1 GTSNPN, CDR2 SVGIG (reference sequence). The CDR3 region is CAWSVRLAGGSQETQYF. CDR3 in DNA: TGTGCCTGGAGTGTACGACTAGCGGGGGGGTCACAAGAGACCCAGTACTTC.

The chain employs TRBV5-1 and TRBJ2-3; unclear D gene. Germline V gene lookup returns CDR1 SGHRS and CDR2 YFSETQ. CDR3 size: 12 residues. Trimming pared 2 bases from V and 10 bases from J, leaving 11 bases between. The CDR3 sequence is CASSFSNRAQYF. The CDR3 bases are TGCGCCAGCAGCTTTTCAAATCGCGCGCAGTATTTT.